The present entry profiles one T cell receptor beta chain with its context. Its antigen is undetermined. The sample originates from a study of cytomegalovirus exposure and HLA in healthy donors. Study details: Early on, a data release was issued that held some 91 million unique TCRs from HLA-typed donors. Study-level points and caveats: Researchers reported in a later analysis that a missense DCLRE1C variant was tied to TCR beta V- and J-gene trimming. Among donors in an Asian-associated ancestry cluster, a later analysis reportedly found fewer N-insertions than the approximately 670-donor mean. The sole available immune exposure information was CMV serostatus.

PCR was performed using 60 Vbeta and 13 Jbeta primers. TCRdb's copy holds only in-frame clones and misses some; the assay was immunoSEQ multiplex PCR. Of 130,000 to 150,000 clones listed, roughly 84% are singletons. Germline V lookup: CDR1 SGHTA, CDR2 FQGTGA. J was trimmed by 6 bases and V by 5 bases; bases with no gene match: 4. This CDR3 has 13 amino acids. The chain recombines TRBV7-3 with TRBJ1-2; the match to TRBD1 covers 9 bases. The sequence was obtained from a boy between 2 and 10 years old in good health and CMV-seronegative. The source material was PBMCs. CDR3 sequence (DNA): TGTGCCAGCAGCCCTGGGACAGGGAATGGCTACACCTTC. Protein sequence: CASSPGTGNGYTF.